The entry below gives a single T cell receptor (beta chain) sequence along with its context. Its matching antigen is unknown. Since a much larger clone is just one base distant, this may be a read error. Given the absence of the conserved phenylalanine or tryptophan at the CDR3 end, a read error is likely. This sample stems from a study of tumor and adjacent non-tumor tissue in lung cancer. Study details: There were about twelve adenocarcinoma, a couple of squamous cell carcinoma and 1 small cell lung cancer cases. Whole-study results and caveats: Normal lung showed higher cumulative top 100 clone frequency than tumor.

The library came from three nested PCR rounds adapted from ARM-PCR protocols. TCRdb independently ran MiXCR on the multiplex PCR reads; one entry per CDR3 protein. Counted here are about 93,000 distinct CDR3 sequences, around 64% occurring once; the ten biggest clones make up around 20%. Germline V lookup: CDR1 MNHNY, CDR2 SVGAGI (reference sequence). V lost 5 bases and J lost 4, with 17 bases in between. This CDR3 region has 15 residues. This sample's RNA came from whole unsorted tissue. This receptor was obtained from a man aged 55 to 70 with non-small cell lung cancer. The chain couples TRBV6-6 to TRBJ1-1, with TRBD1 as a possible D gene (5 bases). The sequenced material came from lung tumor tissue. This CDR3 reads CASSTQAGKVTEAFS. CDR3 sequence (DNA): TGTGCCAGCAGTACACAGGCAGGGAAGGTCACTGAAGCTTTCTCT.